A selection of T cell receptor beta chains follows, all from one sample in a study of blood T cells in healthy people across ages. TCRdb itself ran the 5' RACE reads through MiXCR, one entry per CDR3 protein. The sample includes about 840,000 distinct CDR3 sequences, 25% to 30% seen only once; the top ten take more than 8.5%. These sequences were also reported in another study, on T cells of mothers and their children.

The specimen sequenced was blood. The receptor set was obtained from a woman in her 40s in good health. The CDR3 runs from the conserved cysteine through the conserved F or W. D genes are given only for firm matches. Rows give clone size only sometimes, using once, few, many, or a class for an expanded clone.

v_call,d_call,j_call,clone_size,cdr3_aa,cdr3_nt
TRBV29-1,.,TRBJ2-7,many,CSVVIGYTYEQYF,TGCAGCGTTGTCATCGGATACACCTACGAGCAGTACTTC
TRBV2,.,TRBJ2-6,.,CASWLEPLGSSGANVLTF,TGTGCCAGCTGGTTGGAGCCCCTCGGGTCATCTGGGGCCAACGTCCTGACTTTC
TRBV12-3/TRBV12-4,TRBD2,TRBJ2-5,many,CASSFSLRGLQETQYF,TGTGCCAGCAGTTTTTCCCTGCGGGGGTTACAAGAGACCCAGTACTTC
TRBV29-1,TRBD1,TRBJ1-2,.,CSVASSITGGEGYTF,TGCAGCGTCGCATCATCAATCACAGGGGGCGAGGGCTACACCTTC
TRBV4-3,.,TRBJ1-1,.,CASSQGKYGPQNTEAFF,TGCGCCAGCAGCCAAGGGAAGTATGGCCCGCAGAACACTGAAGCTTTCTTT
TRBV2,.,TRBJ1-6,few,CASSRPNSPLHF,TGTGCCAGCAGCCGGCCGAATTCACCCCTCCACTTT
TRBV7-9,.,TRBJ1-4,.,CASQGVHSGKLFF,TGTGCCAGCCAAGGGGTACACAGTGGAAAACTGTTTTTT
TRBV2,.,TRBJ2-7,many,CASSGGGVEQYF,TGTGCCAGCAGTGGCGGCGGGGTGGAGCAGTACTTC
TRBV4-2,TRBD1,TRBJ1-2,few,CAGSQEGQGNSGYTF,TGTGCCGGCAGCCAAGAGGGACAGGGCAACAGCGGCTACACCTTC
TRBV5-1,.,TRBJ1-1,many,CASMGSGTNTEAFF,TGCGCCAGCATGGGGTCCGGAACCAACACTGAAGCTTTCTTT
TRBV7-8,TRBD2,TRBJ2-7,.,CASSLGRLAGALYNEQYF,TGTGCCAGCAGCTTAGGACGACTAGCGGGGGCCCTCTACAATGAGCAGTACTTC
TRBV2,TRBD2,TRBJ2-1,once,CASSPGLAGGYSYNEQFF,TGTGCCAGCAGTCCGGGACTAGCGGGGGGCTACTCCTACAATGAGCAGTTCTTC
TRBV19,TRBD1,TRBJ2-3,.,CASSDDRGAPTDTQYF,TGTGCCAGTAGTGACGACAGGGGTGCTCCCACAGATACGCAGTATTTT
TRBV3-1,TRBD1,TRBJ1-2,few,CASSQEAGGTYGYTF,TGTGCCAGCAGCCAAGAGGCAGGGGGAACCTATGGCTACACCTTC
TRBV6-6,TRBD1,TRBJ1-2,.,CASSGDRGQRGYTF,TGTGCCAGCAGCGGGGACAGGGGGCAGCGCGGCTACACCTTC
TRBV7-7,.,TRBJ2-3,.,CVSSLGTGLDTQYF,TGTGTTAGCAGCTTAGGAACAGGGTTAGATACGCAGTATTTT
TRBV7-3,.,TRBJ2-5,many,CASSLLKTQYF,TGTGCCAGCAGCTTATTAAAGACCCAGTACTTC
TRBV7-2,.,TRBJ2-1,few,CASSPTLNNEQFF,TGTGCCAGCAGCCCCACTCTCAACAATGAGCAGTTCTTC
TRBV29-1,.,TRBJ2-1,many,CSVEAVSSYNEQFF,TGCAGCGTAGAAGCGGTAAGCTCCTACAATGAGCAGTTCTTC
TRBV12-3/TRBV12-4,.,TRBJ2-7,many,CASSLGTGLGEQYF,TGTGCCAGCAGTTTAGGGACTGGGTTAGGGGAGCAGTACTTC
TRBV20-1,TRBD2,TRBJ2-7,.,CSARALAEGGSYEQYF,TGCAGTGCTAGAGCACTAGCGGAGGGGGGATCCTACGAGCAGTACTTC
TRBV20-1,TRBD2,TRBJ2-1,few,CSARVPSGGANEQFF,TGCAGTGCTAGAGTTCCCAGCGGGGGGGCCAATGAGCAGTTCTTC
TRBV28,.,TRBJ2-6,few,CASRPVPQSGANVLTF,TGTGCCAGCAGACCCGTCCCGCAATCTGGGGCCAACGTCCTGACTTTC
TRBV18,.,TRBJ2-7,few,CASSPSHGGEQYF,TGTGCCAGCTCACCAAGTCACGGGGGCGAGCAGTACTTC
TRBV28,.,TRBJ2-3,few,CASSFVGRGTDTQYF,TGTGCCAGCAGTTTCGTGGGGCGCGGCACAGATACGCAGTATTTT
TRBV13,.,TRBJ1-2,few,CASSPRRGISYGYTF,TGTGCCAGCAGCCCCAGACGGGGGATTAGCTATGGCTACACCTTC
TRBV27,TRBD1,TRBJ1-1,.,CASSTGTGIPEAFF,TGTGCCAGCAGTACCGGGACAGGGATCCCTGAAGCTTTCTTT
TRBV30,TRBD2,TRBJ2-1,.,CAWSVAGRQFF,TGTGCCTGGAGTGTAGCGGGGCGGCAGTTCTTC
TRBV28,.,TRBJ2-7,.,CASSFIRQGRYSYEQYF,TGTGCCAGCAGTTTCATTCGGCAGGGGCGCTACTCCTACGAGCAGTACTTC
TRBV9,TRBD2,TRBJ2-1,many,CASSVEDSPFAGGYNEQFF,TGTGCCAGCAGCGTTGAGGACAGCCCTTTTGCGGGGGGTTACAATGAGCAGTTCTTC
TRBV24-1,.,TRBJ2-3,.,CATSDYKGGGTDTQYF,TGTGCCACCAGTGATTACAAGGGAGGCGGTACAGATACGCAGTATTTT
TRBV5-6,.,TRBJ2-7,many,CASSSNRDSYEQYF,TGTGCCAGCAGCTCAAACAGGGACTCCTACGAGCAGTACTTC
TRBV28,.,TRBJ2-3,.,CASNGGGGTQYF,TGTGCCAGCAATGGAGGGGGGGGTACGCAGTATTTT
TRBV12-3/TRBV12-4,TRBD2,TRBJ2-5,.,CASNLAGGFFGIQYF,TGTGCCAGCAACCTAGCGGGGGGCTTCTTCGGGATCCAGTACTTC
TRBV6-2/TRBV6-3,.,TRBJ2-3,.,CASSYGEDTQYF,TGTGCCAGCAGTTACGGCGAGGATACGCAGTATTTT
TRBV5-1,.,TRBJ2-1,few,CASSLLGLGGKGSYNEQFF,TGCGCCAGCAGCTTGTTGGGTTTGGGGGGCAAGGGATCCTACAATGAGCAGTTCTTC
TRBV7-9,TRBD1,TRBJ2-1,few,CASVPGQGLSYNEQFF,TGTGCCAGCGTTCCGGGACAGGGGCTTTCCTACAATGAGCAGTTCTTC
TRBV10-3,.,TRBJ1-1,.,CAISSPQGVNTEAFF,TGTGCCATCAGTTCCCCACAAGGAGTGAACACTGAAGCTTTCTTT
TRBV29-1,.,TRBJ2-1,.,CSVDPQGGPYNEQFF,TGCAGCGTTGACCCTCAAGGGGGGCCCTACAATGAGCAGTTCTTC
TRBV27,TRBD2,TRBJ2-5,.,CASSLTGTSGETQYF,TGTGCCAGCAGTTTAACCGGGACTAGCGGCGAGACCCAGTACTTC
TRBV20-1,.,TRBJ1-5,many,CSAEVFGQPQHF,TGCAGTGCGGAGGTGTTTGGTCAGCCCCAGCATTTT
TRBV20-1,.,TRBJ1-2,.,CSVQTGHYGYTF,TGCAGTGTCCAGACAGGCCACTATGGCTACACCTTC
TRBV7-3,.,TRBJ2-6,few,CASSSPQDRSGANVLTF,TGTGCCAGCAGCTCACCCCAAGACAGGTCTGGGGCCAACGTCCTGACTTTC
TRBV6-6,.,TRBJ2-6,many,CASKVGAVAGANVLTF,TGTGCCAGCAAAGTAGGGGCAGTGGCTGGGGCCAACGTCCTGACTTTC
TRBV29-1,.,TRBJ1-2,.,CSVDPAQANYGYTF,TGCAGCGTTGACCCAGCCCAGGCTAACTATGGCTACACCTTC
TRBV28,TRBD1,TRBJ2-7,.,CASSPRATGGFRSYEQYF,TGTGCCAGCAGTCCCCGTGCCACAGGGGGGTTTCGTTCCTACGAGCAGTACTTC